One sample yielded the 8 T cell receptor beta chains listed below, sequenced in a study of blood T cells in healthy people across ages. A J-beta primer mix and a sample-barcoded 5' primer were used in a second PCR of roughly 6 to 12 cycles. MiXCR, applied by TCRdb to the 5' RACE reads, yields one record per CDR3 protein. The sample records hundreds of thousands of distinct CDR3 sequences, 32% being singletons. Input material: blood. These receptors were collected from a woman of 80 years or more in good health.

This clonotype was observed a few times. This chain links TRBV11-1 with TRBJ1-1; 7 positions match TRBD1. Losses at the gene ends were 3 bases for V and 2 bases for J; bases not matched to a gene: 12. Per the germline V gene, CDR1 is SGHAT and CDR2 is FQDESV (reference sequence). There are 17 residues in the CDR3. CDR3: CASSFRTGGVGNTEAFF. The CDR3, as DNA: TGTGCCAGCAGCTTCCGGACAGGCGGGGTGGGAAACACTGAAGCTTTCTTT.

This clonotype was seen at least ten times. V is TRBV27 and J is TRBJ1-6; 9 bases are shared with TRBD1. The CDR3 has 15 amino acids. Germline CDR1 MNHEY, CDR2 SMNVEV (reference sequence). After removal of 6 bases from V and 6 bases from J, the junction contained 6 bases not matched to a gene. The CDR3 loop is CASRFTGGGNSPLHF. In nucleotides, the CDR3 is TGTGCCAGCAGGTTCACAGGGGGCGGTAATTCACCCCTCCACTTT.

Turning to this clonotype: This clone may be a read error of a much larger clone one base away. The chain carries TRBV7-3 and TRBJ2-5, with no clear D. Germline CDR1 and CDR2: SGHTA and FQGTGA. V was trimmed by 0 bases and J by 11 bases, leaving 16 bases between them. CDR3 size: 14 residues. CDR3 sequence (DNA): TGTGCCAGCAGCTTAACTAGTGTGGGGAATGAGCAGTACTTC. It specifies CASSLTSVGNEQYF.

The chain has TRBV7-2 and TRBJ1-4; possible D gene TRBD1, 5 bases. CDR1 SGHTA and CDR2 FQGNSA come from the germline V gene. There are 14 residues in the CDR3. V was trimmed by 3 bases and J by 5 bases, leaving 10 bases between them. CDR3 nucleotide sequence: TGTGCCAGCAGCTTTTCCGGGGCCAATGAAAAACTGTTTTTT. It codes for CASSFSGANEKLFF.

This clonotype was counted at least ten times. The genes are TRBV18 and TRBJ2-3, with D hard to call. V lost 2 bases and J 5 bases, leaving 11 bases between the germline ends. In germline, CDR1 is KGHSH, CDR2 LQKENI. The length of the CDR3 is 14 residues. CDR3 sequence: CASSPKVFEDTQYF. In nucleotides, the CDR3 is TGTGCCAGCTCACCAAAAGTTTTCGAAGATACGCAGTATTTT.

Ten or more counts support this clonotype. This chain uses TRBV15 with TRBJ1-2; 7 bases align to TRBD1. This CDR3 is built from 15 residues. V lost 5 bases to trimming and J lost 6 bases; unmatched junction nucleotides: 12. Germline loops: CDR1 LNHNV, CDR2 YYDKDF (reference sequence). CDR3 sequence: CATSARQGTNHGYTF. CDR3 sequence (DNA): TGTGCCACCAGCGCTCGACAGGGAACAAACCATGGCTACACCTTC.

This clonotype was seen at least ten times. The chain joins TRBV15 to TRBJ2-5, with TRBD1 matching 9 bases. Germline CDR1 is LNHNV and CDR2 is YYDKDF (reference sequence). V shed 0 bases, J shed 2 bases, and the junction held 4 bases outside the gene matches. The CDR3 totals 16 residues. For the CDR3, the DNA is TGTGCCACCAGCAGAGATCGGGGGACAGGGCAAGAGACCCAGTACTTC. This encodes CATSRDRGTGQETQYF.

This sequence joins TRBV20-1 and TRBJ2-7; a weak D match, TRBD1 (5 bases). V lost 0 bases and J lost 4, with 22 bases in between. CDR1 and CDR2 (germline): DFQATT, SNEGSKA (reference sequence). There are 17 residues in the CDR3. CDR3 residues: CSARDGRLVQDFYEQYF. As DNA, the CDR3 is TGCAGTGCTAGAGATGGCCGGTTGGTACAGGATTTTTACGAGCAGTACTTC.